These 13 T cell receptor beta chains were sequenced from one sample in a study of breast tumors, draining lymph nodes, adjacent tissues. Breast cancer patients provided tissue from their axillary draining lymph nodes. TCRdb reprocessed the multiplex PCR reads via MiXCR and lists one record per CDR3 protein. The table records about 130,000 distinct CDR3 sequences, roughly 20% of them present only once. Sequencing input: axillary lymph node tissue. These receptors all come from a female donor with breast cancer. Some clones in this sample may be carry-over from other donors' samples.

This clonotype was seen at least ten times. The J gene is TRBJ1-4, the V gene TRBV19; possibly TRBD1 for D (6 bases). Trimming took 5 bases from V and 0 from J, leaving 7 bases between them. Per the germline V gene, CDR1 is LNHDA and CDR2 is SQIVND (reference sequence). The CDR3 is 14 residues long. CDR3 DNA: TGTGCCAGTAGTCGACAGGCAACTAATGAAAAACTGTTTTTT. Protein product: CASSRQATNEKLFF.

The sample holds many counts of this clonotype. The chain uses TRBV6-5 and TRBJ2-7; D remains unclear. The germline gives CDR1 MNHEY, CDR2 SVGAGI. V was cut by 7 bases and J by 5 bases, with 15 bases left in between. The CDR3 is 13 amino acids. This CDR3 is CASNQLGSDEQYF. As DNA, the CDR3 is TGTGCCAGCAACCAACTGGGGTCCGACGAGCAGTACTTC.

The J gene is TRBJ2-1, the V gene TRBV28; the D call may be TRBD1 or TRBD2 (5 bases each). Per germline, CDR1 MDHEN and CDR2 SYDVKM. Trimming pared 6 bases from V and 5 bases from J, leaving 20 bases between. CDR3 length equals 16 residues. In DNA form, the CDR3 reads TGTGCCAGCAGGGGGATCCTGGGGGTGCAGGACAATGAGCAGTTCTTC. Protein: CASRGILGVQDNEQFF.

The chain is built from TRBV6-1 and TRBJ2-5; 7 positions match TRBD2. V shed 2 bases, J shed 5 bases, and the junction held 8 bases outside the gene matches. The germline gives CDR1 MNHNS, CDR2 SASEGT. The CDR3 runs to 15 residues. The CDR3 protein is CASSEMSSGSETQYF. The CDR3 DNA follows: TGTGCCAGCAGTGAAATGTCTAGCGGAAGTGAGACCCAGTACTTC.

Many counts were recorded for this clonotype. The chain has TRBV5-1 and TRBJ2-7; 7 bases are shared with TRBD1. V trimming: 4 bases; J trimming: 3 bases; junction bases outside the gene matches: 16. Germline V CDR1 and CDR2: SGHRS, YFSETQ. The CDR3 contains 17 residues. The CDR3 DNA is TGCGCCAGCAGCCTGGGATGGACGGGACAGCAAAACTACGAGCAGTACTTC. The encoded protein is CASSLGWTGQQNYEQYF.

Points on this clonotype: A clone one base away is much larger, so this may be a read error. This chain joins TRBV20-1 and TRBJ2-1, with a tentative D call TRBD1 (5 bases). This CDR3 contains 14 residues. Germline V lookup: CDR1 DFQATT, CDR2 SNEGSKA (reference sequence). CDR3 in DNA: TGCAGTGCTAGGGCAGGGCTGTTTTACAATAAGCAGTTCTTC. Translation: CSARAGLFYNKQFF.

This clonotype has ten or more counts. This chain joins TRBV14 and TRBJ2-3; 11 bases match TRBD2. The junction had 5 bases not matched to a gene; V was cut back by 4 bases and J by 2 bases. Germline CDR1 and CDR2: SGHDN and FVKESK. This CDR3 is built from 16 residues. CDR3 DNA: TGTGCCAGCAGCCCGGGACTAGCGGCTTTCACAGATACGCAGTATTTT. Its protein product is CASSPGLAAFTDTQYF.

This clonotype occurred many times. The rearrangement uses TRBV7-9 and TRBJ2-2, with 12 bases fitting TRBD2. Germline lookup yields CDR1 SEHNR and CDR2 FQNEAQ (reference sequence). The CDR3 runs 16 residues. The ends lost 4 bases at V and 4 bases at J; junction bases unmatched: 4. CDR3 in amino acids: CASSSLAGGGTGELFF. CDR3 DNA: TGTGCCAGCAGCTCCCTAGCGGGAGGGGGCACCGGGGAGCTGTTTTTT.

In this sample, this clonotype turned up many times. This rearrangement joins TRBV6-1 to TRBJ1-2; D is ambiguous. The CDR3 consists of 14 residues. CDR1 and CDR2 (germline): MNHNS, SASEGT. Trimming cost V 1 base and J 0 bases, with 6 bases left between them. The DNA for the CDR3 is TGTGCCAGCAGTGAAGGTGGCTCTAACTATGGCTACACCTTC. It is translated as CASSEGGSNYGYTF.

This clonotype was detected many times. The gene calls are TRBV5-1 and TRBJ2-7, with D possibly TRBD1 on 5 matching bases. Germline V gives CDR1 SGHRS, CDR2 YFSETQ. Trimming cost V 4 bases and J 3 bases, with 11 bases left between them. The CDR3 totals 13 residues. CDR3 sequence reads: CASSPQGNYEQYF. The DNA for the CDR3 is TGCGCCAGCAGCCCCCAGGGAAACTACGAGCAGTACTTC.

This clonotype has ten or more counts. The chain has TRBV18 and TRBJ2-7; D tentatively reads TRBD1 or TRBD2 (6 bases each). Germline-derived CDR1 and CDR2 are KGHSH and LQKENI. Trimming shortened V by 3 bases and J by 2 bases, and 11 bases separated the two germline ends. This CDR3 comprises 14 residues. The CDR3, as DNA: TGTGCCAGCTCACCTGAGGGGGGCACCTACGAGCAGTACTTC. Its translation is CASSPEGGTYEQYF.

This sequence joins TRBV3-1 and TRBJ2-2; a possible D gene is TRBD2 (5 bases). Germline loops: CDR1 LGHDT, CDR2 YNNKEL (reference sequence). The CDR3 contains 15 residues. V lost 4 bases and J 0 bases, leaving 9 bases between the germline ends. CDR3 protein: CASSRGLANTGELFF. The CDR3 DNA is TGTGCCAGCAGCCGAGGGTTAGCGAACACCGGGGAGCTGTTTTTT.

In its sample, this clonotype was seen many times. This chain connects TRBV3-1 to TRBJ1-2; D remains ambiguous. The germline V gene has CDR1 LGHDT and CDR2 YNNKEL (reference sequence). The CDR3 is made up of 14 amino acids. The V and J ends lost 0 bases and 4 bases respectively, with 9 bases between them. In DNA form, the CDR3 reads TGTGCCAGCAGCCAAGATGGCACTTCCTATGGCTACACCTTC. Translating gives CASSQDGTSYGYTF.